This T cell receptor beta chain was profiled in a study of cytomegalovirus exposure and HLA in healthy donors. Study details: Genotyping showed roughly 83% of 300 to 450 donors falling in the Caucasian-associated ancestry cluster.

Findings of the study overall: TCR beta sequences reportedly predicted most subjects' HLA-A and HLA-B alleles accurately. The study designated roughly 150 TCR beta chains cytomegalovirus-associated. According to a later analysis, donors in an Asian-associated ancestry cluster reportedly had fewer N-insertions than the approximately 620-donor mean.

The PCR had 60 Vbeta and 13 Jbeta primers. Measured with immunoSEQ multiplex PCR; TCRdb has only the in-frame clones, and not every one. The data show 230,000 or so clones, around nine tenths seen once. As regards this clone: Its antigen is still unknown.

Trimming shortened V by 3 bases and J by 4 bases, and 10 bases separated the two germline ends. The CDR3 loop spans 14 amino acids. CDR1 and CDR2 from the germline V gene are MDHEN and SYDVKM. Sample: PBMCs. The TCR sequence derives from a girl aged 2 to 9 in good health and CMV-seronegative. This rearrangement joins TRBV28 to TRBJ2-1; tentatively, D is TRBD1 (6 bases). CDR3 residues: CASSFKGQYNEQFF. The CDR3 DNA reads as TGTGCCAGCAGTTTCAAGGGACAATACAATGAGCAGTTCTTC.